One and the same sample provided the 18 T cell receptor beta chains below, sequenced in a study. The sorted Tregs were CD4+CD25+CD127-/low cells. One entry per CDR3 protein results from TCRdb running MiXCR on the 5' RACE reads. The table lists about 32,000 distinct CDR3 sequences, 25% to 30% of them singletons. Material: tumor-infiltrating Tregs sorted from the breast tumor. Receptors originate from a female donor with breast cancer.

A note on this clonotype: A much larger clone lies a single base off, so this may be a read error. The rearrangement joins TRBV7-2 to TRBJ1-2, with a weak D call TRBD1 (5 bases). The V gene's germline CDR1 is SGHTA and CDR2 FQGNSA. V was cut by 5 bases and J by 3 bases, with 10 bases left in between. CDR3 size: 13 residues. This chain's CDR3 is CASSRDRHYGYTF. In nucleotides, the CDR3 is TGTGCCAGCAGCCGGGACCGCCACTATGGCTACACCTTC.

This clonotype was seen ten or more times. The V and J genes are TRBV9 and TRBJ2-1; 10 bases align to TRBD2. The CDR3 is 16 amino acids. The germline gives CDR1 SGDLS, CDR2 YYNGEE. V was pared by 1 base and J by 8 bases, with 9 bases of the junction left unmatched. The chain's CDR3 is CASSVMSSGGRDEQFF. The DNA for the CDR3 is TGTGCCAGCAGCGTAATGTCTAGCGGGGGTCGAGATGAGCAGTTCTTC.

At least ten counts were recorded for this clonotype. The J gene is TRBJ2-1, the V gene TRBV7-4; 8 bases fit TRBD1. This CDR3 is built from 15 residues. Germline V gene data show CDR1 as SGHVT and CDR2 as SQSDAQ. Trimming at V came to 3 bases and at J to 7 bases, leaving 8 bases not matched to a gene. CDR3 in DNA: TGTGCCAGCAGCTTTTGCCGACAGGGGAGGAATGAGCAGTTCTTC. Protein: CASSFCRQGRNEQFF.

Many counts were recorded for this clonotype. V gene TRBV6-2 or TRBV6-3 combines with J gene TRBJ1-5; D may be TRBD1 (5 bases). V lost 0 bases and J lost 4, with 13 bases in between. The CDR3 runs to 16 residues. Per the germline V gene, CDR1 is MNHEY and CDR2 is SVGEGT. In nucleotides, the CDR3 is TGTGCCAGCAGTTACTCGCAAGCGACAGCTAATCAGCCCCAGCATTTT. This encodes CASSYSQATANQPQHF.

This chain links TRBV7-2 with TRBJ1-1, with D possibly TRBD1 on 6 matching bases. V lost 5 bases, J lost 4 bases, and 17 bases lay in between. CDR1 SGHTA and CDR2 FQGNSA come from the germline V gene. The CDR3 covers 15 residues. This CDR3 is CASSVKGGFGTEAFF. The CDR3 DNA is TGTGCCAGCAGCGTAAAAGGGGGATTCGGCACTGAAGCTTTCTTT.

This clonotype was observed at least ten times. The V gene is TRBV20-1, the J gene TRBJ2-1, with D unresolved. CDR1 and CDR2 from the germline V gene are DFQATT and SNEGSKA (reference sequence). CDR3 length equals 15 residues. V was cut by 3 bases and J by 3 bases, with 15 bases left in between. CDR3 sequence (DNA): TGCAGTGCTAGGATTAGGGTACAGAACTACAATGAGCAGTTCTTC. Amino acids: CSARIRVQNYNEQFF.

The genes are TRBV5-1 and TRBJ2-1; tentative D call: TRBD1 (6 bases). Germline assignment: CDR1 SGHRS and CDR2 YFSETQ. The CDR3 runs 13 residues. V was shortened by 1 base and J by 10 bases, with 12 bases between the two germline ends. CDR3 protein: CASSLSQTGEQFF. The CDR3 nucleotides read TGCGCCAGCAGCTTGTCCCAGACAGGAGAGCAGTTCTTC.

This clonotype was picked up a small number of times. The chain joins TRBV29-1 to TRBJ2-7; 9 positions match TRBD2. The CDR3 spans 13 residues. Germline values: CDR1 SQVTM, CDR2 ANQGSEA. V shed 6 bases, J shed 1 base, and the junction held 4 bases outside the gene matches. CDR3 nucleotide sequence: TGCAGCGTGTGGCTAGCGGGATCCTACGAGCAGTACTTC. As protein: CSVWLAGSYEQYF.

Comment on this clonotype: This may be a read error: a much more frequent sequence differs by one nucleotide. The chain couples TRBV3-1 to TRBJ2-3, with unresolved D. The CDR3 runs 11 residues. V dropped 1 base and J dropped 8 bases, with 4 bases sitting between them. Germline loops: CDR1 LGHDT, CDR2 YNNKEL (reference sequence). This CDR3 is CASSQVSTQYF. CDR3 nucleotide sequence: TGTGCCAGCAGCCAAGTGAGTACGCAGTATTTT.

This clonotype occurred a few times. The CDR3 spells CAWKEGPTEFF. CDR3 in DNA: TGTGCCTGGAAGGAGGGACCAACAGAGTTCTTC. The gene calls are TRBV30 and TRBJ2-1, with a possible D match to TRBD2 (6 bases). Germline assignment: CDR1 GTSNPN and CDR2 SVGIG (reference sequence). The CDR3 runs 11 residues. The V and J ends lost 4 bases and 14 bases respectively, with 15 bases between them.

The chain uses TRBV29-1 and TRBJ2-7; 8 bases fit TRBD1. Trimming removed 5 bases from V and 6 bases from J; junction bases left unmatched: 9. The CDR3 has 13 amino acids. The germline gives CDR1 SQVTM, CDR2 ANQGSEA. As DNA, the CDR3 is TGCAGCGTTTCCGACAGGGGAGGCCTCGAGCAGTACTTC. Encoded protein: CSVSDRGGLEQYF.

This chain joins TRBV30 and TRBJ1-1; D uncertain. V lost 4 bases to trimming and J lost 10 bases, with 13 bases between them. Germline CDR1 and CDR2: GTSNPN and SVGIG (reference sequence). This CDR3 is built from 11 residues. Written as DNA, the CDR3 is TGTGCCTGGACGCTCCGAGCTGGAGCTTTCTTT. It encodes CAWTLRAGAFF.

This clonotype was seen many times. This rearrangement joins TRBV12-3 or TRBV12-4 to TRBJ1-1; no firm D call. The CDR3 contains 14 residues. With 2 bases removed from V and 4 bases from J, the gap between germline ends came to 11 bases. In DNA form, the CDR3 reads TGTGCCAGCAGTTTAATGGTCGGATCCACTGAAGCTTTCTTT. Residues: CASSLMVGSTEAFF.

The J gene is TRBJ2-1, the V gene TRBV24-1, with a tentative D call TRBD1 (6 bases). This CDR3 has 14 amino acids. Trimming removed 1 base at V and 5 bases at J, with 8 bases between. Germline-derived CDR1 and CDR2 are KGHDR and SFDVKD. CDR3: CATSDLGGDNEQFF. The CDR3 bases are TGTGCCACCAGTGATTTAGGGGGAGACAATGAGCAGTTCTTC.

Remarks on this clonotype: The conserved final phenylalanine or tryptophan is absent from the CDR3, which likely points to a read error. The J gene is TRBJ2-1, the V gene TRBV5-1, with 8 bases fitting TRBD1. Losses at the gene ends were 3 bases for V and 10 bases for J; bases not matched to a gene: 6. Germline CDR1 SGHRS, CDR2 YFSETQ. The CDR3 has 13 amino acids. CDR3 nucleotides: TGCGCCAGCAGCTCGGACAGGGTTGAAGAGCAGTTCCTC. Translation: CASSSDRVEEQFL.

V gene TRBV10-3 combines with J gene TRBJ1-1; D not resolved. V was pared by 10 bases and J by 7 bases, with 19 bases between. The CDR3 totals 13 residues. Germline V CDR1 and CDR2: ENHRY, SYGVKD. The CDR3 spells CATHSERMSEAFF. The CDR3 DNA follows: TGTGCCACCCACTCGGAGCGTATGAGTGAAGCTTTCTTT.

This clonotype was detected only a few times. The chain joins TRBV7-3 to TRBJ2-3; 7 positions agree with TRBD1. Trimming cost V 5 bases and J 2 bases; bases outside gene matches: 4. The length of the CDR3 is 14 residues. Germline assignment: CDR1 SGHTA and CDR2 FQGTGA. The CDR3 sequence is CASSATGHTDTQYF. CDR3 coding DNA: TGTGCCAGCAGCGCGACAGGGCACACAGATACGCAGTATTTT.

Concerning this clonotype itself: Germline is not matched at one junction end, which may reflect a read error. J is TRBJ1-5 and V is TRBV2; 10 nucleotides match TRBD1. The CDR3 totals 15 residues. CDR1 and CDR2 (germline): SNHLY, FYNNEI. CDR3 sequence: CASSALTGGDQPQRF. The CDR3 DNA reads TGTGCCAGCAGTGCCCTGACAGGGGGCGATCAGCCCCAGCGTTTT. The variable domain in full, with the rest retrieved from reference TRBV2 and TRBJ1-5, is EPEVTQTPSHQVTQMGQEVILRCVPISNHLYFYWYRQILGQKVEFLVSFYNNEISEKSEIFDDQFSVERPDGSNFTLKIRSTKLEDSAMYFCASSALTGGDQPQRFGDGTRLSIL.